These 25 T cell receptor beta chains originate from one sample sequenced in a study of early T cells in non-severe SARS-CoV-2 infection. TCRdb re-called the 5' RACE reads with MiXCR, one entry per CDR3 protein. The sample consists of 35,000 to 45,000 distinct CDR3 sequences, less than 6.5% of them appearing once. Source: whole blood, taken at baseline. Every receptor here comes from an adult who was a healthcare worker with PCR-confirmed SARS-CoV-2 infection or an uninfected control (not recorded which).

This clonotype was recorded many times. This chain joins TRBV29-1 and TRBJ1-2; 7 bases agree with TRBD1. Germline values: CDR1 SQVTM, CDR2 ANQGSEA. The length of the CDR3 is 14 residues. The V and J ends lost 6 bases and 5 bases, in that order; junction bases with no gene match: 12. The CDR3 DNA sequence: TGCAGCGTACGGGGAGGGGACAGCTTATATGGCTACACCTTC. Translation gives CSVRGGDSLYGYTF.

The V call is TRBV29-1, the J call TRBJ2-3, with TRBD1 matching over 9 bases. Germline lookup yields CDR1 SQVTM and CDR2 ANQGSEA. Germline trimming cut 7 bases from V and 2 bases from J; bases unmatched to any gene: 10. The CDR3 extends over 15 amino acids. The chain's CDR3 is CSAHSTGGSTDTQYF. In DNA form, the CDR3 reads TGCAGCGCCCACTCGACAGGGGGTTCCACAGATACGCAGTATTTT.

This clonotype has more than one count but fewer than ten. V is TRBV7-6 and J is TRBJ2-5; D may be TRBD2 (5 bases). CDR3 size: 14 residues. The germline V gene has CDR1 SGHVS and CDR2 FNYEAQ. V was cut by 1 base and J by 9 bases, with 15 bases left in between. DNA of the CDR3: TGTGCCAGCAGCTTAGGCGGCAGCAAGAGGGCCCAGTACTTC. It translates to CASSLGGSKRAQYF.

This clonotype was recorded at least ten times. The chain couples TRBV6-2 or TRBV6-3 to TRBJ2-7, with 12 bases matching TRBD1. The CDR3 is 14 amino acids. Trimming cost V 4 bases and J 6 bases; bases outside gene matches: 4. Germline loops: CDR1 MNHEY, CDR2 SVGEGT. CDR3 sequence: CASSSPGQGAEQYF. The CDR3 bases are TGTGCCAGCAGTTCCCCGGGACAGGGGGCCGAGCAGTACTTC.

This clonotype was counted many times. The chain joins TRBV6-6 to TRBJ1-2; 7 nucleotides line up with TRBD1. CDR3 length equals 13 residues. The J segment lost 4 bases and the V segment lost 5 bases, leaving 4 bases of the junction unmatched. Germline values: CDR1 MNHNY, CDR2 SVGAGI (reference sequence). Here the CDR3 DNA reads TGTGCCAGCAGTCTAGGGACAGTCTATGGCTACACCTTC. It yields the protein CASSLGTVYGYTF.

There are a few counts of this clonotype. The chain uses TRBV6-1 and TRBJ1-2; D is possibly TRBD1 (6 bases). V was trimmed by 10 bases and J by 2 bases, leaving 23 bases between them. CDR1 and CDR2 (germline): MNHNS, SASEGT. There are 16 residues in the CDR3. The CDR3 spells CAIHLGPPDRNYGYTF. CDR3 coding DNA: TGTGCCATCCACCTGGGACCCCCAGACAGGAACTATGGCTACACCTTC.

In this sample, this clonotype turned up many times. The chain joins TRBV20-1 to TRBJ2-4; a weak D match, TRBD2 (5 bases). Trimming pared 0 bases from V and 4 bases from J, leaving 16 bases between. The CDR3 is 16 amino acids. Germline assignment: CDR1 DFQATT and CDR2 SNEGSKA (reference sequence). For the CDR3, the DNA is TGCAGTGCTAGAGATCTTAGCGTGGTGGGGAAAAACATTCAGTACTTC. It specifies CSARDLSVVGKNIQYF.

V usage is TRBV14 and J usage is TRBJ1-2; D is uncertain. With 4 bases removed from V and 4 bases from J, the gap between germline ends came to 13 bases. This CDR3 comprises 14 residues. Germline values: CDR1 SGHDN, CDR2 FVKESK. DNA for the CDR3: TGTGCCAGCAGCCCGGGGAGGGAGGTCTATGGCTACACCTTC. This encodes CASSPGREVYGYTF. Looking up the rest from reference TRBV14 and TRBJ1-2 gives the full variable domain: EAGVTQFPSHSVIEKGQTVTLRCDPISGHDNLYWYRRVMGKEIKFLLHFVKESKQDESGMPNNRFLAERTGGTYSTLKVQPAELEDSGVYFCASSPGREVYGYTFGSGTRLTVV.

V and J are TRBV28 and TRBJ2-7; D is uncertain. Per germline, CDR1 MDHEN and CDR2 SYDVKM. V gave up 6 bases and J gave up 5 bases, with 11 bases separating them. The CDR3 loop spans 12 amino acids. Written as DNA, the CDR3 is TGTGCCAGCAGGTTGGGGTTAAACGAGCAGTACTTC. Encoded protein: CASRLGLNEQYF.

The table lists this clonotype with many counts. CDR3 in amino acids: CASSLGAPGDTQYF. The CDR3 region has the DNA TGCGCCAGCAGCTTGGGGGCACCAGGAGATACGCAGTATTTT. The chain has TRBV5-1 and TRBJ2-3; no clear D. The CDR3 is 14 amino acids. Between the trimmed V and J ends, which lost 0 bases and 5 bases, there was a span of 10 bases. The germline V gene has CDR1 SGHRS and CDR2 YFSETQ.

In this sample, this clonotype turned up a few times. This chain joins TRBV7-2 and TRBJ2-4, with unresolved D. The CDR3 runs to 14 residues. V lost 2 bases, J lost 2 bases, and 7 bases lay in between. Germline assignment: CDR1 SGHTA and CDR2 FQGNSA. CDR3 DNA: TGTGCCAGCAGCTTATATACACCCAAAAACATTCAGTACTTC. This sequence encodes CASSLYTPKNIQYF. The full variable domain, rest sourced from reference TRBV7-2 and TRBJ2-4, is GAGVSQSPSNKVTEKGKDVELRCDPISGHTALYWYRQSLGQGLEFLIYFQGNSAPDKSGLPSDRFSAERTGGSVSTLTIQRTQQEDSAVYLCASSLYTPKNIQYFGAGTRLSVL.

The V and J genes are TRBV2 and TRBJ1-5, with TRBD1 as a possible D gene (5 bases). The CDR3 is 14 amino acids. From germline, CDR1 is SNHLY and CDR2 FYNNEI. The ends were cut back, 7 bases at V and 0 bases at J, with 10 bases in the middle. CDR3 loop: CASIGGASNQPQHF. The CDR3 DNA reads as TGTGCCAGCATTGGAGGGGCTAGCAATCAGCCCCAGCATTTT.

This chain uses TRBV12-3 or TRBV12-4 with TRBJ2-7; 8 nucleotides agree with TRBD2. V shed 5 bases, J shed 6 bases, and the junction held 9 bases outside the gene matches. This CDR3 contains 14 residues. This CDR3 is CASSVTGTRSEQYF. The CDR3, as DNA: TGTGCCAGCAGTGTCACCGGGACTAGATCCGAGCAGTACTTC.

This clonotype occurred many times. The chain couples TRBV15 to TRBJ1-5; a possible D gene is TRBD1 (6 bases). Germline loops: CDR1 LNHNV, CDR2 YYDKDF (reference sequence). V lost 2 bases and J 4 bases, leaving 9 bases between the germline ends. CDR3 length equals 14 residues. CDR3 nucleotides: TGTGCCACCAGCAGAAAAACAGGGAATCAGCCCCAGCATTTT. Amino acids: CATSRKTGNQPQHF. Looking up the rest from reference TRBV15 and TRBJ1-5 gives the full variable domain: DAMVIQNPRYQVTQFGKPVTLSCSQTLNHNVMYWYQQKSSQAPKLLFHYYDKDFNNEADTPDNFQSRRPNTSFCFLDIRSPGLGDTAMYLCATSRKTGNQPQHFGDGTRLSIL.

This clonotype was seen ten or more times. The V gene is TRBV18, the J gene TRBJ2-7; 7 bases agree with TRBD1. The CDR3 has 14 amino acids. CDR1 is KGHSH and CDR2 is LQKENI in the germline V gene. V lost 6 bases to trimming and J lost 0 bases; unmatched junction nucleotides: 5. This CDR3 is CASSRRDSSYEQYF. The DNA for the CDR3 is TGTGCCAGCTCCCGTAGGGACAGCTCCTACGAGCAGTACTTC.

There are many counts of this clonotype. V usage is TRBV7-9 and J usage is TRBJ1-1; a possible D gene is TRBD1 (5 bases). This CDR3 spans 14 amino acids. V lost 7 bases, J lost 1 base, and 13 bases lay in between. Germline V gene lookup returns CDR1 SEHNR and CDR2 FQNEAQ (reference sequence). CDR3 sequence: CASTPDQGNTEAFF. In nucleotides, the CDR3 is TGTGCCAGCACCCCCGACCAGGGGAACACTGAAGCTTTCTTT.

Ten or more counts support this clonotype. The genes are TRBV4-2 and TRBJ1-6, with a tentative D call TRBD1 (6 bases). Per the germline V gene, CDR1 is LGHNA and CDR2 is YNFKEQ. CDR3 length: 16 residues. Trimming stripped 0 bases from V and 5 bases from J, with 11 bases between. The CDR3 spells CASSQDWSGDNSPLHF. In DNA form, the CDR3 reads TGTGCCAGCAGCCAAGATTGGTCAGGGGATAATTCACCCCTCCACTTT.

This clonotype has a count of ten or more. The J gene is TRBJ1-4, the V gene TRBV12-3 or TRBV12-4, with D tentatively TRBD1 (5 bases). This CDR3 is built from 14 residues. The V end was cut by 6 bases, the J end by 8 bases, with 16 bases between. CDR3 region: CASRHGSGKEKLFF. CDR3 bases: TGTGCCAGCAGGCACGGCTCAGGGAAGGAAAAACTGTTTTTT.

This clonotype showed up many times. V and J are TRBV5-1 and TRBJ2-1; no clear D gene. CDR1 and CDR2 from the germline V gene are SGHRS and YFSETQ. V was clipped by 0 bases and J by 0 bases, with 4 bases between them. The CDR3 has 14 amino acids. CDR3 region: CASSLVLSYNEQFF. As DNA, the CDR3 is TGCGCCAGCAGCTTGGTCCTCTCCTACAATGAGCAGTTCTTC.

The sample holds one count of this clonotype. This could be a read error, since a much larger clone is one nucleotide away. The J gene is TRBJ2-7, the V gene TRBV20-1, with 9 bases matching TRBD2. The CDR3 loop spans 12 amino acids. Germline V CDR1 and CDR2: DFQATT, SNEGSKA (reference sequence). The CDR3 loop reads CSVKGTSTEQYF. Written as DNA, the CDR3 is TGCTCCGTGAAAGGGACTAGCACCGAGCAGTACTTC.

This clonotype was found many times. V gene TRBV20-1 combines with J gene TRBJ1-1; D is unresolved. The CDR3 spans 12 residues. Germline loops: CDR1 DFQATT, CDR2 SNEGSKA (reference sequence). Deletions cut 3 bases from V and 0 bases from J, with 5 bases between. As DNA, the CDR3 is TGCAGTGCTAGGACCGTGAACACTGAAGCTTTCTTT. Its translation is CSARTVNTEAFF.

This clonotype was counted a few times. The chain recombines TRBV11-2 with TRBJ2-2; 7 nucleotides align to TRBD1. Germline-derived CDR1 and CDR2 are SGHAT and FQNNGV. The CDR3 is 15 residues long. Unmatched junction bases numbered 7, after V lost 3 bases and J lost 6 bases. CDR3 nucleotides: TGTGCCAGCAGCTTGACAGGGAGTCGGGCCGGGGAGCTGTTTTTT. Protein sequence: CASSLTGSRAGELFF.

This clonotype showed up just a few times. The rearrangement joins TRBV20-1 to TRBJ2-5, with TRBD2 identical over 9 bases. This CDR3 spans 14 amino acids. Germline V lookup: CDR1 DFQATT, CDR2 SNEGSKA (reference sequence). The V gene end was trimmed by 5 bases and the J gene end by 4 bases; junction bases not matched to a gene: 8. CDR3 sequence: CSAPVAGVLETQYF. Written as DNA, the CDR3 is TGCAGTGCTCCCGTAGCGGGGGTTTTAGAGACCCAGTACTTC.

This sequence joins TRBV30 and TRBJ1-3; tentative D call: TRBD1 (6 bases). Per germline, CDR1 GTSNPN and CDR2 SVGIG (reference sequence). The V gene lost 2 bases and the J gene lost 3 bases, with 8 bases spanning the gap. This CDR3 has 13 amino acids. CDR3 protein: CAWSSGDGNTIYF. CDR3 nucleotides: TGTGCCTGGAGTTCAGGGGATGGAAACACCATATATTTT.

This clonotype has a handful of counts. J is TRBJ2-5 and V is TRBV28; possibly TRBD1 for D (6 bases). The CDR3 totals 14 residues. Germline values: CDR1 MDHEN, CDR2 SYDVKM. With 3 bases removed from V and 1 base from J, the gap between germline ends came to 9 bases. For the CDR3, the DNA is TGTGCCAGCAGTTTCCTCAGGGGCCAAGAGACCCAGTACTTC. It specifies CASSFLRGQETQYF.